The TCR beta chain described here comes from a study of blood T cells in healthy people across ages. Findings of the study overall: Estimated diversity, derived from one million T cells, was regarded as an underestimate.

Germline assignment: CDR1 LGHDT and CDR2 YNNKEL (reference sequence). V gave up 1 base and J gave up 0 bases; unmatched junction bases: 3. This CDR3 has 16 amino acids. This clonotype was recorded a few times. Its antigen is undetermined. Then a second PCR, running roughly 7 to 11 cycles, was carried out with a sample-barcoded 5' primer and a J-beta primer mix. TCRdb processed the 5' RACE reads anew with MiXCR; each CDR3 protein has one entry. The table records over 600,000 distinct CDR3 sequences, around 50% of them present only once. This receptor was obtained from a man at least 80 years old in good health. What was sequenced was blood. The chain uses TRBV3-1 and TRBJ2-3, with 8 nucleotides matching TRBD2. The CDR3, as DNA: TGTGCCAGCAGCCAAGGGACTAGCCCTAGCACAGATACGCAGTATTTT. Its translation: CASSQGTSPSTDTQYF.